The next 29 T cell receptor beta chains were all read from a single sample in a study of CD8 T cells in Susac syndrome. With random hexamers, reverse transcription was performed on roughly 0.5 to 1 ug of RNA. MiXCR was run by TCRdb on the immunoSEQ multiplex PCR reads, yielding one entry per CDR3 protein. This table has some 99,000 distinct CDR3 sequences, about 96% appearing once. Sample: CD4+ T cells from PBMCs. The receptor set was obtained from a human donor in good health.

For the CDR3, the DNA is TGCAGCGTTGGTGTCAGCACAGATACGCAGTATTTT. Residues: CSVGVSTDTQYF. The J gene is TRBJ2-3, the V gene TRBV29-1, with D unresolved. This CDR3 spans 12 amino acids. V was clipped by 4 bases and J by 0 bases, with 5 bases between them. CDR1 SQVTM and CDR2 ANQGSEA come from the germline V gene.

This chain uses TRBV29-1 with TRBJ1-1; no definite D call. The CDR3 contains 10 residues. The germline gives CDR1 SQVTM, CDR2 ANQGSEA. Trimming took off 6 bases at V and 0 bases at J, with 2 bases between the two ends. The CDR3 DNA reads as TGCAGCGTCCTGAACACTGAAGCTTTCTTT. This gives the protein CSVLNTEAFF.

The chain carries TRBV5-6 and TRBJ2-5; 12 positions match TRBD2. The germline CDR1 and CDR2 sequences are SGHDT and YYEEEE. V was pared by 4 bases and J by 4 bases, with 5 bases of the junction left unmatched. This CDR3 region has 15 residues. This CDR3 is CASSETSGGAETQYF. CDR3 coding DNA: TGTGCCAGCAGCGAGACTAGCGGGGGCGCAGAGACCCAGTACTTC. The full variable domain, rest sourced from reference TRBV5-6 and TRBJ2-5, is DAGVTQSPTHLIKTRGQQVTLRCSPKSGHDTVSWYQQALGQGPQFIFQYYEEEERQRGNFPDRFSGHQFPNYSSELNVNALLLGDSALYLCASSETSGGAETQYFGPGTRLLVL.

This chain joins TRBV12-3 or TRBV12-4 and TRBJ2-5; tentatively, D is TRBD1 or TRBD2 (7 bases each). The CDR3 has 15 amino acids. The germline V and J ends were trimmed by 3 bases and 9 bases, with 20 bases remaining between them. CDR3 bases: TGTGCCAGCAGTTTCTCGACAGGGAGGGGGGAGGCCCAGTACTTC. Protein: CASSFSTGRGEAQYF.

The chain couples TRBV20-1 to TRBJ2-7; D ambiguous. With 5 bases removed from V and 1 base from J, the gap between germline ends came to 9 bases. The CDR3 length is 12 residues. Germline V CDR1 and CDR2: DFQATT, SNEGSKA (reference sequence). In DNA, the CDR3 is TGCAGTGCTGTAAGTGGGTCCTACGAGCAGTACTTC. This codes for CSAVSGSYEQYF.

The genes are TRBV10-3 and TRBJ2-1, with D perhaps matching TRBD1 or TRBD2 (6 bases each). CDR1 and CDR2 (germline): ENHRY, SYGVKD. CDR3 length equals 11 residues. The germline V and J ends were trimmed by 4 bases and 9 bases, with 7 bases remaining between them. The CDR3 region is CAISGGAEQFF. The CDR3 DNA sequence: TGTGCCATCAGTGGGGGGGCTGAGCAGTTCTTC.

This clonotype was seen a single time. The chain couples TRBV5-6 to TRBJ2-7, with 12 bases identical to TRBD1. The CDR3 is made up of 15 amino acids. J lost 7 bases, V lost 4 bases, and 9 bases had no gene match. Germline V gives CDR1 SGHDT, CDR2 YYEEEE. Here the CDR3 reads CASSHGGQGAGEQYF. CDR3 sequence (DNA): TGTGCCAGCAGCCACGGGGGACAGGGGGCAGGGGAGCAGTACTTC.

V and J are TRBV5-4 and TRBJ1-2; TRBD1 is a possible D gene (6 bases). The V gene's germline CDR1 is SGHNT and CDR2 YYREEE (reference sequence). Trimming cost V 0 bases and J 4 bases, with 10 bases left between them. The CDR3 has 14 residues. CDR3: CASSLGGTLYGYTF. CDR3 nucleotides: TGTGCCAGCAGCTTGGGGGGGACACTCTATGGCTACACCTTC.

The CDR3 here is CSVDGVGGGETQYF. The CDR3 region has the DNA TGCAGCGTTGACGGCGTGGGGGGCGGGGAGACCCAGTACTTC. The rearrangement links TRBV29-1 to TRBJ2-5; D might be TRBD1 or TRBD2, each matching 6 bases. This CDR3 region has 14 residues. V dropped 3 bases and J dropped 5 bases, with 16 bases sitting between them. In germline, CDR1 is SQVTM, CDR2 ANQGSEA.

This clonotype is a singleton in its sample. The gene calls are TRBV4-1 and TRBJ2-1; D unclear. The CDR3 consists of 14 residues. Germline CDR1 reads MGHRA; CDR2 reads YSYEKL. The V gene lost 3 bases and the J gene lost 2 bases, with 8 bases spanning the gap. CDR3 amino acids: CASSHHGTYNEQFF. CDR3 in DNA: TGCGCCAGCAGCCACCACGGAACCTACAATGAGCAGTTCTTC.

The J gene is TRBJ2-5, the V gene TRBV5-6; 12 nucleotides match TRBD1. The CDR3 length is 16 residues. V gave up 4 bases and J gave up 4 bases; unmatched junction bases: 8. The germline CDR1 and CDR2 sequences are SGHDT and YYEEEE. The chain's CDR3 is CASSQPGQGAIETQYF. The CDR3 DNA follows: TGTGCCAGCAGCCAGCCGGGACAGGGGGCGATAGAGACCCAGTACTTC.

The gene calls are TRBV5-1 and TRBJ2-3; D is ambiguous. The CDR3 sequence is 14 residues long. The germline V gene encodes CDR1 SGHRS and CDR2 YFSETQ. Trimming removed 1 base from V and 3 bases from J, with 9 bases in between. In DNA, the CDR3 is TGCGCCAGCAGCTTGTCGGCCTCAACAGATACGCAGTATTTT. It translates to CASSLSASTDTQYF.

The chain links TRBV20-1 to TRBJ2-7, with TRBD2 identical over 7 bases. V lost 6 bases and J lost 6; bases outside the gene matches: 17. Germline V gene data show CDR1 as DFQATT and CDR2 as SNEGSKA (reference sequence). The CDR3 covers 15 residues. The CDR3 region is CSAHQNGLGATEQYF. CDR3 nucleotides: TGCAGTGCCCACCAGAACGGACTAGGCGCTACCGAGCAGTACTTC.

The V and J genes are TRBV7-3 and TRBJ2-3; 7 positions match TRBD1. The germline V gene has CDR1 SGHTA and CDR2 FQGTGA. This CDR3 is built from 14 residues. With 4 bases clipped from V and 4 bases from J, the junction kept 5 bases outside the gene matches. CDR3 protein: CASSSQTGPDTQYF. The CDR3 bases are TGTGCCAGCAGCTCCCAGACAGGGCCAGATACGCAGTATTTT.

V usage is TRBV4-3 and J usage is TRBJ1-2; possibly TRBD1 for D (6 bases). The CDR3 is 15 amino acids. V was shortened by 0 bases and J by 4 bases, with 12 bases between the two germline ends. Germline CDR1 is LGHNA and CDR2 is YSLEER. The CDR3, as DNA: TGCGCCAGCAGCCAAGATGAGGGAGGGGGCTATGGCTACACCTTC. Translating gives CASSQDEGGGYGYTF.

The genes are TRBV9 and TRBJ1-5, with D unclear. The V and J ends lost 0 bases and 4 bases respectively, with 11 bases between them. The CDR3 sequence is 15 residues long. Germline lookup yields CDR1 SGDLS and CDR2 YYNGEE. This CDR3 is CASSVGGSVNQPQHF. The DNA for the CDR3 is TGTGCCAGCAGCGTAGGCGGTTCGGTAAATCAGCCCCAGCATTTT.

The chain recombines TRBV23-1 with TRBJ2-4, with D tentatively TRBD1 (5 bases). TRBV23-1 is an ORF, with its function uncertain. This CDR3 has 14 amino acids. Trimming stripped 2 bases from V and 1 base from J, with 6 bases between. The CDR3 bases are TGCGCCAGCAGTCAACAGGGCGCCAAAAACATTCAGTACTTC. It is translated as CASSQQGAKNIQYF.

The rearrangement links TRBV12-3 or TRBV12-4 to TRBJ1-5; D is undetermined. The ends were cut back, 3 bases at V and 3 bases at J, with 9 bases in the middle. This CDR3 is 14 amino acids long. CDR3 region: CASSFTMYNQPQHF. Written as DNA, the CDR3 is TGTGCCAGCAGTTTCACTATGTACAATCAGCCCCAGCATTTT.

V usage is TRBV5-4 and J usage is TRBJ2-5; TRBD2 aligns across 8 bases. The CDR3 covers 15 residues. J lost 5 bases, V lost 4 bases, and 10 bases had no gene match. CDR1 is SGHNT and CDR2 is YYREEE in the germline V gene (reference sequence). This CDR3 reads CASSPESGRGETQYF. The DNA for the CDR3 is TGTGCCAGCAGCCCCGAGAGCGGGAGAGGGGAGACCCAGTACTTC. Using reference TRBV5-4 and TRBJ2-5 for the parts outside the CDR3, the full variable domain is ETGVTQSPTHLIKTRGQQVTLRCSSQSGHNTVSWYQQALGQGPQFIFQYYREEENGRGNFPPRFSGLQFPNYSSELNVNALELDDSALYLCASSPESGRGETQYFGPGTRLLVL.

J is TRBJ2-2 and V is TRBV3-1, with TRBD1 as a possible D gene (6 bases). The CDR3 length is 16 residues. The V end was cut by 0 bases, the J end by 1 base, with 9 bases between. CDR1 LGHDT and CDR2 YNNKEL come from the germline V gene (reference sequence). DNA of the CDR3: TGTGCCAGCAGCCAAGACGGGACACTGAACACCGGGGAGCTGTTTTTT. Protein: CASSQDGTLNTGELFF.

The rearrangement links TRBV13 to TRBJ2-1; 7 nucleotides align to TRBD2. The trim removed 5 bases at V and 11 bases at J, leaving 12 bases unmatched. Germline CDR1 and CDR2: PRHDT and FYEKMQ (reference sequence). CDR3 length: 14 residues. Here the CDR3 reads CASSPSTGRIKQFF. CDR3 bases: TGTGCCAGCAGCCCGAGCACCGGGAGGATTAAGCAGTTCTTC.

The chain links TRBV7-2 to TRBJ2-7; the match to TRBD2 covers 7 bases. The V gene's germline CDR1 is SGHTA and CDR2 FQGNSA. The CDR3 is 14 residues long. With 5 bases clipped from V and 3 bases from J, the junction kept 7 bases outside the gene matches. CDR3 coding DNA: TGTGCCAGCAGCCGTGGGGGGGTCAACTACGAGCAGTACTTC. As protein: CASSRGGVNYEQYF.

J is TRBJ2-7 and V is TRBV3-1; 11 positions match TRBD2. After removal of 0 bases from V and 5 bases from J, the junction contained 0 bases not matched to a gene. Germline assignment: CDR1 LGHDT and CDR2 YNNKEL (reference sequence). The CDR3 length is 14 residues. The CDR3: CASSQETSGDEQYF. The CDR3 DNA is TGTGCCAGCAGCCAAGAGACTAGCGGGGACGAGCAGTACTTC.

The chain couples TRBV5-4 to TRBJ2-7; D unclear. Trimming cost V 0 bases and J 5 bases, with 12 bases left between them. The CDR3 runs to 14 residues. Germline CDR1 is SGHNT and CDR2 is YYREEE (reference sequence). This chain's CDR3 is CASSLVGRSDEQYF. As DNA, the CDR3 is TGTGCCAGCAGCTTGGTAGGGCGATCGGACGAGCAGTACTTC.

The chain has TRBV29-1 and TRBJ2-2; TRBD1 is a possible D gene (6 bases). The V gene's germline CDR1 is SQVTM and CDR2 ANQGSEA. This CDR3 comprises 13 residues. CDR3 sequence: CSYSTGNTGELFF. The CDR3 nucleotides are TGCAGTTACTCGACAGGGAACACCGGGGAGCTGTTTTTT.

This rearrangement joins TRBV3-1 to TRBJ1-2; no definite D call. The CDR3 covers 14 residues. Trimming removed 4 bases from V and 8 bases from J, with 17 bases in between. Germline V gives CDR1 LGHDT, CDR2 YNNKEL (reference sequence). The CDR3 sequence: CASSPSETRVGYTF. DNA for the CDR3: TGTGCCAGCAGCCCCTCCGAGACCCGAGTCGGCTACACCTTC.

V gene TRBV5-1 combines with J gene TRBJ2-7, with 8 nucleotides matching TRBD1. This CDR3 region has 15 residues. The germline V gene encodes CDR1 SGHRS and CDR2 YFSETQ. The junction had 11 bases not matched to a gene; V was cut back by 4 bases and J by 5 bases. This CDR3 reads CASSRGTGELNEQYF. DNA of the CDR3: TGCGCCAGCAGCAGGGGGACAGGTGAATTAAACGAGCAGTACTTC. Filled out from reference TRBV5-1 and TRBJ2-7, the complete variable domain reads KAGVTQTPRYLIKTRGQQVTLSCSPISGHRSVSWYQQTPGQGLQFLFEYFSETQRNKGNFPGRFSGRQFSNSRSEMNVSTLELGDSALYLCASSRGTGELNEQYFGPGTRLTVT.

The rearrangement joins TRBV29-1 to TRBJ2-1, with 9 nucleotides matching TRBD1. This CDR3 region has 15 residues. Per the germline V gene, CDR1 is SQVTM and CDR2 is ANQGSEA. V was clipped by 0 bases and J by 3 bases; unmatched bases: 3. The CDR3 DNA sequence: TGCAGCGTTGAAGACCGGGACAGGGACTACAATGAGCAGTTCTTC. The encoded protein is CSVEDRDRDYNEQFF.

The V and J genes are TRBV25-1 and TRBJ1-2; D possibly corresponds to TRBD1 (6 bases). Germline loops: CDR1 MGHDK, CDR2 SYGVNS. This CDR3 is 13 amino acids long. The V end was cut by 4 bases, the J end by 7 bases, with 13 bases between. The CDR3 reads CASSATGNLGYTF. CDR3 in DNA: TGTGCCAGCAGTGCAACAGGGAACCTTGGCTACACCTTC.